A single sample gave rise to the 12 T cell receptor beta chains below, sequenced in a study of cytomegalovirus exposure and HLA in healthy donors (dated by TCRdb to 2017 to 2019). Library method: the immunoSEQ multiplex PCR assay. A mixture of 60 forward primers for TCR Vbeta segments and 13 reverse primers for TCR Jbeta segments was used in the multiplex PCR. Not all clones reach the TCRdb copy of this immuneACCESS table, which keeps in-frame sequences only. Checked studies attribute under half of the gap to unresolved V genes and leave the rest unexplained. Within this sample are 200,000 or so clones, with 80% to 90% of them counted one time only. The ten largest clonotypes hold about 3.1% of the sample. Input material: PBMCs. These receptors all stem from a man between 25 and 39 years old in good health and CMV-seronegative.

The chain is built from TRBV13 and TRBJ2-1, with TRBD1 matching over 8 bases. Trimming at V came to 3 bases and at J to 7 bases, leaving 5 bases not matched to a gene. The CDR3 totals 14 residues. Germline-derived CDR1 and CDR2 are PRHDT and FYEKMQ (reference sequence). The CDR3 sequence: CASSFRTGWNEQFF. The CDR3 DNA is TGTGCCAGCAGCTTCCGGACAGGGTGGAATGAGCAGTTCTTC.

The chain is built from TRBV9 and TRBJ2-3, with 7 positions matching TRBD2. Unmatched junction bases numbered 10, after V lost 5 bases and J lost 1 base. This CDR3 comprises 16 residues. The germline CDR1 and CDR2 sequences are SGDLS and YYNGEE. The CDR3 DNA reads as TGTGCCAGCAGTGGCTCCCCGGGACTACGCACAGATACGCAGTATTTT. Translated, it gives CASSGSPGLRTDTQYF.

The chain employs TRBV28 and TRBJ2-3, with 8 bases fitting TRBD2. The CDR3 is 18 residues long. Germline V lookup: CDR1 MDHEN, CDR2 SYDVKM. Germline trimming cut 3 bases from V and 5 bases from J; bases unmatched to any gene: 16. CDR3 sequence reads: CASSFPPPEAGAGDTQYF. The DNA of the CDR3 is TGTGCCAGCAGTTTCCCCCCCCCGGAAGCGGGGGCCGGAGATACGCAGTATTTT. Full variable domain (rest looked up from reference TRBV28 and TRBJ2-3): DVKVTQSSRYLVKRTGEKVFLECVQDMDHENMFWYRQDPGLGLRLIYFSYDVKMKEKGDIPEGYSVSREKKERFSLILESASTNQTSMYLCASSFPPPEAGAGDTQYFGPGTRLTVL.

The chain links TRBV7-2 to TRBJ1-2, with TRBD1 matching over 7 bases. The J segment lost 7 bases and the V segment lost 8 bases, leaving 10 bases of the junction unmatched. There are 13 residues in the CDR3. The V gene's germline CDR1 is SGHTA and CDR2 FQGNSA. CDR3 loop: CASRFTGEVGYTF. For the CDR3, the DNA is TGTGCCAGCCGTTTTACAGGGGAGGTTGGCTACACCTTC.

The chain combines TRBV18 with TRBJ2-7; D may be TRBD2 (6 bases). The CDR3 is made up of 16 amino acids. Germline CDR1 reads KGHSH; CDR2 reads LQKENI. The ends were cut back, 3 bases at V and 3 bases at J, with 18 bases in the middle. In DNA form, the CDR3 reads TGTGCCAGCTCACCCCCCGGGGGATTGGGCAACTACGAGCAGTACTTC. It is translated as CASSPPGGLGNYEQYF.

The CDR3: CASSGRAGGTDTQYF. DNA of the CDR3: TGTGCCAGCAGCGGGAGAGCGGGGGGCACAGATACGCAGTATTTT. V usage is TRBV9 and J usage is TRBJ2-3, with TRBD2 matching 8 bases. After removal of 3 bases from V and 1 base from J, the junction contained 4 bases not matched to a gene. The CDR3 consists of 15 residues. Germline-derived CDR1 and CDR2 are SGDLS and YYNGEE. Together with reference TRBV9 and TRBJ2-3, the CDR3 gives the full variable domain: DSGVTQTPKHLITATGQRVTLRCSPRSGDLSVYWYQQSLDQGLQFLIQYYNGEERAKGNILERFSAQQFPDLHSELNLSSLELGDSALYFCASSGRAGGTDTQYFGPGTRLTVL.

The V call is TRBV27, the J call TRBJ1-5; 11 bases map to TRBD1. Germline V gene lookup returns CDR1 MNHEY and CDR2 SMNVEV (reference sequence). Germline trimming cut 8 bases from V and 6 bases from J; bases unmatched to any gene: 3. CDR3 length: 13 amino acids. CDR3: CASWTGGSQPQHF. CDR3 DNA: TGTGCCAGCTGGACAGGGGGCTCTCAGCCCCAGCATTTT.

The chain is built from TRBV11-2 and TRBJ2-7; 11 positions agree with TRBD2. There are 16 residues in the CDR3. Trimming at V came to 0 bases and at J to 1 base, leaving 2 bases not matched to a gene. Germline V CDR1 and CDR2: SGHAT, FQNNGV. As DNA, the CDR3 is TGTGCCAGCAGCTTAGAAGCTAGCGGGGGGTCCTACGAGCAGTACTTC. Its translation: CASSLEASGGSYEQYF.

The chain carries TRBV2 and TRBJ2-7, with 10 bases identical to TRBD1. V lost 5 bases and J lost 3; bases outside the gene matches: 4. The CDR3 totals 14 residues. Germline CDR1 SNHLY, CDR2 FYNNEI. The CDR3 reads CASSWTGGDYEQYF. The DNA for the CDR3 is TGTGCCAGCAGTTGGACAGGGGGAGACTACGAGCAGTACTTC.

The rearrangement links TRBV15 to TRBJ2-1, with D possibly being TRBD1 (5 bases). Trimming cost V 5 bases and J 0 bases, with 11 bases left between them. This CDR3 is 15 amino acids long. In germline, CDR1 is LNHNV, CDR2 YYDKDF (reference sequence). Written as DNA, the CDR3 is TGTGCCACCAGCTCTGGGGCAAGCTCCTACAATGAGCAGTTCTTC. Its protein product is CATSSGASSYNEQFF.

The rearrangement links TRBV7-9 to TRBJ2-7; weak D call: TRBD2 (6 bases). There are 14 residues in the CDR3. With 1 base removed from V and 3 bases from J, the gap between germline ends came to 10 bases. Germline V lookup: CDR1 SEHNR, CDR2 FQNEAQ (reference sequence). CDR3 DNA sequence: TGTGCCAGCAGCTTAGATGGAGGGAACTACGAGCAGTACTTC. Its protein is CASSLDGGNYEQYF.

This clone appeared a single time. The chain has TRBV6-5 and TRBJ1-5; the D gene is possibly TRBD1 (5 bases). CDR1 is MNHEY, CDR2 SVGAGI, per germline. V was trimmed by 6 bases and J by 4 bases, leaving 16 bases between them. This CDR3 contains 15 residues. Written as DNA, the CDR3 is TGTGCCAGCAGCAAAGATAGGGGTTTAAATCAGCCCCAGCATTTT. Translated, it gives CASSKDRGLNQPQHF.